This is a list of T cell receptor beta chains from one sample in a study of cytomegalovirus exposure and HLA in healthy donors. This table comes from immunoSEQ multiplex PCR, and its TCRdb copy is limited to in-frame clones, with some not included. The table includes about 280,000 clones, around 85% detected once. What was sequenced was PBMCs. Source of these receptors: a woman aged 18 to 35 in good health and CMV-seronegative. Both conserved end residues are part of each CDR3. The D gene is left open where the match is weak. Part of the rows lack a size; the others show once, few, many or a class for expanded clones.

TRBV19	TRBJ1-2	TRBD1	.	CASCITGESYGYTF	TGTGCCAGTTGTATTACAGGGGAATCCTATGGCTACACCTTC
TRBV30	TRBJ2-2	.	few	CAWSRQRSLGPGELFF	TGTGCCTGGAGTCGCCAGCGGTCTCTTGGACCCGGGGAGCTGTTTTTT
TRBV2	TRBJ2-5	TRBD1	.	CASTYDRVETQYF	TGTGCCAGCACCTATGACAGGGTCGAGACCCAGTACTTC
TRBV6-1	TRBJ2-5	TRBD2	.	CASRLAGNPETQYF	TGTGCCAGTCGACTAGCGGGAAACCCAGAGACCCAGTACTTC
TRBV4-1	TRBJ2-7	.	.	CASSQGRTKYEQYF	TGCGCCAGCAGCCAGGGGAGGACAAAATACGAGCAGTACTTC
TRBV7-2	TRBJ2-4	TRBD2	.	CASSLAASGGGIQYF	TGTGCCAGCAGCTTAGCGGCTAGCGGGGGGGGCATTCAGTACTTC
TRBV7-9	TRBJ1-5	.	few	CASSLGVNQPQHF	TGTGCCAGCAGCTTGGGAGTCAATCAGCCCCAGCATTTT
TRBV6-6	TRBJ1-2	.	.	CASSYLDRGYTF	TGTGCCAGCAGTTACCTTGACAGGGGCTACACCTTC
TRBV29-1	TRBJ1-2	.	few	CSVEHPINHGYTF	TGCAGCGTTGAGCACCCTATCAACCATGGCTACACCTTC
TRBV7-9	TRBJ1-4	.	.	CASSPRLEGEKLFF	TGTGCCAGCAGCCCGCGACTCGAAGGTGAAAAACTGTTTTTT
TRBV11-3	TRBJ2-7	TRBD1	.	CASSVRDRGYEQYF	TGTGCCAGCAGCGTCCGGGACAGGGGCTACGAGCAGTACTTC
TRBV6-1	TRBJ1-1	.	.	CASSAFDSPNTEAFF	TGTGCCAGCTCTGCCTTCGACAGCCCGAACACTGAAGCTTTCTTT
TRBV7-7	TRBJ2-3	.	.	CASSLSLPSTDTQYF	TGTGCTAGCAGCTTAAGTCTACCTAGCACAGATACGCAGTATTTT
TRBV7-6	TRBJ2-1	.	.	CASSLAQGDRGNEQFF	TGTGCCAGCAGCTTAGCACAAGGAGATCGGGGCAATGAGCAGTTCTTC
TRBV27	TRBJ1-5	.	.	CASSLSPGDQPQHF	TGTGCCAGCAGTTTATCTCCGGGGGATCAGCCCCAGCATTTT
TRBV28	TRBJ2-7	.	.	CASSPTQDLSYEQYF	TGTGCCAGCAGCCCCACCCAGGATCTGTCCTACGAGCAGTACTTC
TRBV5-6	TRBJ2-1	TRBD1	.	CASSLGQGADEQFF	TGTGCCAGCAGCTTGGGTCAGGGGGCCGATGAGCAGTTCTTC
TRBV10-2	TRBJ2-7	TRBD2	.	CASSVREGHYEQYF	TGCGCCAGCAGTGTACGGGAGGGCCACTACGAGCAGTACTTC
TRBV9	TRBJ1-1	.	.	CASSVVHKTEAFF	TGTGCCAGCAGCGTAGTACACAAAACTGAAGCTTTCTTT
TRBV7-2	TRBJ1-1	.	.	CASSLVLSTEAFF	TGTGCCAGCAGCTTAGTCCTCTCCACTGAAGCTTTCTTT
TRBV7-9	TRBJ2-3	.	.	CASSLNPGTDTQYF	TGTGCCAGCAGCTTAAATCCGGGGACAGATACGCAGTATTTT
TRBV13	TRBJ1-4	TRBD1	once	CASSSHPGTAYEKLFF	TGTGCCAGCAGCTCCCATCCTGGGACAGCCTATGAAAAACTGTTTTTT
TRBV4-3	TRBJ2-3	TRBD2	.	CASSQEGGGSDTQYF	TGCGCCAGCAGCCAAGAGGGCGGGGGATCAGATACGCAGTATTTT
TRBV6-5	TRBJ1-3	.	.	CASSYSVASGNTIYF	TGTGCCAGCAGTTACAGCGTTGCCTCTGGAAACACCATATATTTT
TRBV18	TRBJ1-6	.	.	CASSPSGQNNSPLHF	TGTGCCAGCTCACCCTCAGGACAGAATAATTCACCCCTCCACTTT
TRBV7-9	TRBJ1-5	.	.	CASSLGSDNQPQHF	TGTGCCAGCAGCTTAGGTAGTGACAATCAGCCCCAGCATTTT
TRBV6-6	TRBJ2-7	.	.	CASRRGSYEQYF	TGTGCCAGCAGACGAGGGTCTTACGAGCAGTACTTC
TRBV28	TRBJ2-6	.	.	CASRNYRSGANVLTF	TGTGCCAGCAGGAATTACAGATCTGGGGCCAACGTCCTGACTTTC
TRBV29-1	TRBJ2-7	.	.	CSVGGGYPSYEQYF	TGCAGCGTTGGTGGAGGATACCCTTCCTACGAGCAGTACTTC
TRBV12-5	TRBJ2-7	TRBD2	few	CASGLLGGRGNEQYF	TGTGCTAGTGGTTTGTTAGGTGGGAGGGGAAACGAGCAGTACTTC
TRBV14	TRBJ1-1	.	.	CASSQDPADNLNTEAFF	TGTGCCAGCAGCCAAGATCCGGCCGACAACTTGAACACTGAAGCTTTCTTT
TRBV6-5	TRBJ1-5	TRBD1	.	CASSSQGYSNQPQHF	TGTGCCAGCAGTTCACAGGGGTATAGCAATCAGCCCCAGCATTTT
TRBV27	TRBJ2-7	.	.	CASSFREQHEQYF	TGTGCCAGCAGTTTCAGGGAACAGCACGAGCAGTACTTC
TRBV11-3	TRBJ1-2	TRBD1	.	CASSSTGGVGYTF	TGTGCCAGCAGCTCGACAGGGGGCGTCGGCTACACCTTC
TRBV18	TRBJ1-3	.	.	CASSPNDSRGNTIYF	TGTGCCAGCTCACCGAACGACAGCCGAGGAAACACCATATATTTT
TRBV6-5	TRBJ1-2	.	.	CASSYREGNYGYTF	TGTGCCAGCAGTTACAGGGAGGGTAACTATGGCTACACCTTC
TRBV7-6	TRBJ1-2	TRBD1	.	CASSTGDYGYTF	TGTGCCAGCAGCACAGGGGACTATGGCTACACCTTC
TRBV29-1	TRBJ1-2	.	few	CSVERGIYGYTF	TGCAGCGTTGAAAGGGGAATCTATGGCTACACCTTC
TRBV6-5	TRBJ1-2	TRBD1	once	CASRYNRGGGYGYTF	TGTGCCAGCAGATACAACAGGGGGGGAGGCTATGGCTACACCTTC
TRBV10-3	TRBJ2-2	.	few	CAISEMDRYTGELFF	TGTGCCATCAGTGAAATGGACAGATACACCGGGGAGCTGTTTTTT
TRBV7-9	TRBJ2-2	TRBD1	.	CASSLVGTGFTGELFF	TGTGCCAGCAGCTTAGTTGGGACAGGGTTCACCGGGGAGCTGTTTTTT
TRBV10-3	TRBJ2-7	.	.	CAISVGAQGEQYF	TGTGCCATCAGTGTTGGGGCACAGGGCGAGCAGTACTTC
TRBV7-8	TRBJ1-1	.	.	CASSPLRGRGSRNTEAFF	TGTGCCAGCAGCCCCCTTCGTGGGAGGGGCTCGAGGAACACTGAAGCTTTCTTT
TRBV27	TRBJ1-6	TRBD1	.	CASSLGTGYNSPLHF	TGTGCCAGCAGTCTGGGGACAGGCTACAATTCACCCCTCCACTTT
TRBV29-1	TRBJ2-1	.	.	CSVVMVSSYNEQFF	TGCAGCGTTGTGATGGTTAGCTCCTACAATGAGCAGTTCTTC
TRBV28	TRBJ2-7	.	.	CASSLYPESSYEQYF	TGTGCCAGCAGTTTATACCCCGAGAGCTCCTACGAGCAGTACTTC
TRBV7-8	TRBJ1-1	TRBD1	.	CASSSTGVNTEAFF	TGTGCCAGCAGTTCGACAGGGGTGAACACTGAAGCTTTCTTT
TRBV28	TRBJ1-5	.	.	CASGGGINQPQHF	TGTGCCAGCGGTGGGGGCATCAATCAGCCCCAGCATTTT
TRBV5-1	TRBJ2-3	TRBD2	.	CASSLATSGGATDTQYF	TGCGCCAGCAGCTTGGCCACCAGCGGGGGGGCCACAGATACGCAGTATTTT
TRBV5-1	TRBJ2-2	.	.	CASSISSGGTGELFF	TGCGCCAGCAGCATCAGTAGTGGGGGGACCGGGGAGCTGTTTTTT
TRBV29-1	TRBJ2-7	TRBD2	.	CSVEGGGIPHEQYF	TGCAGCGTTGAAGGCGGGGGGATTCCCCACGAGCAGTACTTC
TRBV30	TRBJ1-2	.	few	CAWSSVNYGYTF	TGTGCCTGGTCTTCGGTTAACTATGGCTACACCTTC
TRBV7-8	TRBJ2-7	TRBD1	.	CASSLETGVTYEQYF	TGTGCCAGCAGCTTAGAGACAGGGGTTACCTACGAGCAGTACTTC
TRBV7-6	TRBJ2-1	TRBD1	.	CASSISTGSNEQFF	TGTGCCAGCAGCATATCGACAGGGTCCAATGAGCAGTTCTTC
TRBV4-3	TRBJ2-1	.	.	CASSHRGSYNEQFF	TGCGCCAGCAGCCACAGGGGCTCCTACAATGAGCAGTTCTTC
TRBV13	TRBJ1-2	.	once	CASSLGGGGYGYTF	TGTGCCAGCAGCTTAGGGGGGGGAGGCTATGGCTACACCTTC
TRBV27	TRBJ2-7	TRBD2	.	CASSHASGAYEQYF	TGTGCCAGCAGTCACGCTAGCGGGGCCTACGAGCAGTACTTC
TRBV19	TRBJ2-7	.	.	CASTGGEVPYEQYF	TGTGCCAGTACGGGTGGGGAGGTGCCCTACGAGCAGTACTTC